The 2 T cell receptor beta chains reported below all come from one sample, sequenced in a study of OX40 agonist ivuxolimab in advanced cancers. TCRdb's table, derived via immunoSEQ multiplex PCR, lists solely in-frame clones and lacks some. The sample comprises roughly 100,000 clones, around four fifths of which are singletons, and 1.1% rests with the top ten. The material sequenced was CD4+ or CD8+ T cells sorted from blood, taken in a trial of the OX40 agonist ivuxolimab. The source of these receptors is an adult with an advanced solid tumor such as melanoma, head and neck, liver or kidney cancer.

The J gene is TRBJ2-7, the V gene TRBV28, with D uncertain. Germline V gene data show CDR1 as MDHEN and CDR2 as SYDVKM. Trimming shortened V by 4 bases and J by 4 bases, and 5 bases separated the two germline ends. The CDR3 extends over 11 amino acids. As DNA, the CDR3 is TGTGCCAGCAGTTCCCGGTACGAGCAGTACTTC. This gives the protein CASSSRYEQYF.

This sequence joins TRBV5-8 and TRBJ1-6; D might be TRBD1 (5 bases). The CDR3 contains 16 residues. The germline V gene encodes CDR1 SGHTS and CDR2 YDEGEE. The V end lost 6 bases, the J end lost 5 bases, and 18 bases lay between the germline ends. CDR3 protein: CASINFGRTNNSPLHF. The CDR3 DNA is TGTGCCAGCATCAATTTCGGACGGACAAATAATTCACCCCTCCACTTT.